The clone carrying this T cell receptor beta chain was seen more than once but under ten times. Its cognate antigen is unknown. These data belong to a study of human T cells and chemical hapten exposure. Study summary: Enrolled patients were predominantly female and had alopecia areata, totalis or universalis.

V lost 4 bases to trimming and J lost 8 bases, with 23 bases between them. The germline CDR1 and CDR2 sequences are SQVTM and ANQGSEA. There are 15 residues in the CDR3. Documented time point: pre-sensitization, week 0. Noted treatment: therapeutic diphenylcyclopropenone sensitization with weekly scalp DPC. Study results and caveats: No change in TCRs above 1 in 1000 frequency was produced by DPC sensitization.

TCRdb re-analysed the RACE reads in MiXCR, keeping a single row per CDR3 protein. The table records some 110,000 distinct CDR3 sequences, roughly 12% of them present only once. This sample comprised whole blood, obtained in connection with sensitization to the hapten diphenylcyclopropenone (DPC). The rearrangement joins TRBV29-1 to TRBJ1-1; D is unresolved. This clonotype originated in a woman between 50 and 59 years old with alopecia areata. Some clones in this sample may be carry-over from other donors' samples. CDR3 protein: CSVAGSLGYSSEAFF. CDR3 nucleotides: TGCAGCGTTGCCGGATCCCTAGGGTATTCTTCCGAAGCTTTCTTT. Drawing the rest from reference TRBV29-1 and TRBJ1-1, the complete variable domain is SAVISQKPSRDICQRGTSLTIQCQVDSQVTMMFWYRQQPGQSLTLIATANQGSEATYESGFVIDKFPISRPNLTFSTLTVSNMSPEDSSIYLCSVAGSLGYSSEAFFGQGTRLTVV.